The TCR beta chain under discussion was sequenced for a study of T cell responses to AZD1222 COVID-19 vaccine. Trimming took 6 bases from V and 3 from J, leaving 17 bases between them. Germline assignment: CDR1 SEHNR and CDR2 FQNEAQ (reference sequence). CDR3 length: 15 amino acids. Concerning this clone: Its cognate antigen is unknown.

This table comes from immunoSEQ multiplex PCR, and its TCRdb copy is limited to in-frame clones, with some not included. The data hold roughly 150,000 clones, with 88% observed a single time. Findings and caveats of the study: Recipients of two AZD1222 doses showed rising Spike-specific TCR breadth and depth. Regions 160-218 and 743-854 held dominance among vaccine-associated CD4 TCRs, which spanned spike. Donors, mostly white British, included more females; clonal diversity was possibly underestimated.

This sequence originates from an adult in good health. This sample comprised peripheral blood, obtained on day 0 of AZD1222 vaccination. V is TRBV7-9 and J is TRBJ2-5; D perhaps matches TRBD2 (6 bases). This CDR3 is CASRGTGTDKETQYF. CDR3 coding DNA: TGTGCCAGCAGGGGGACCGGGACTGACAAAGAGACCCAGTACTTC.